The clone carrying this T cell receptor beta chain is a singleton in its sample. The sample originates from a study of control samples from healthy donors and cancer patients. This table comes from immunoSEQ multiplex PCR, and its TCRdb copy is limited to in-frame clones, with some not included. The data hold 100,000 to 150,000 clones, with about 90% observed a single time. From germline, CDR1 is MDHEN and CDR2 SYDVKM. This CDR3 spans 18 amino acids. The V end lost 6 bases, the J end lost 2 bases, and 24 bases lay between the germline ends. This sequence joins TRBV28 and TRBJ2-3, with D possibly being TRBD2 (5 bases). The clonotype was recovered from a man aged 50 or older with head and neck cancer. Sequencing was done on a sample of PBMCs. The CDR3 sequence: CASSQAALALRDTDTQYF. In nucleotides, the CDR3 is TGTGCCAGCAGCCAGGCGGCTCTAGCCTTAAGGGACACAGATACGCAGTATTTT.